The TCR beta chain described here comes from a study of a mutant IDH1 vaccine in newly diagnosed glioma. This CDR3 contains 15 residues. V was trimmed by 1 base and J by 3 bases, leaving 10 bases between them. The V gene's germline CDR1 is SGHTA and CDR2 FQGNSA. Indicated time point: week 35, safety follow-up. What each vaccine dose contained was 300 ug of mutant IDH1 20-mer peptide, accompanied by topical imiquimod. This clone was detected only a few times. Its antigen remains unidentified. Using immunoSEQ multiplex PCR, the repertoire was profiled, and TCRdb retains in-frame clones only, with some absent. The data show 45,000 to 55,000 clones, around 80% seen once.

The chain links TRBV7-2 to TRBJ1-3; D is uncertain. The receptor was derived from a man aged 35 to 55 with glioma. The source was PBMCs, collected from a glioma patient whose treatment included an IDH1 peptide vaccine. CDR3 DNA: TGTGCCAGCAGCTTAGTTGGGATAGTTGGAAACACCATATATTTT. This codes for CASSLVGIVGNTIYF.